This T cell receptor (beta chain) came from a study of blood T cell repertoires in COVID-19. Measured with immunoSEQ multiplex PCR; TCRdb has only the in-frame clones, and not every one. Among around 420,000 clones listed, around 90% were seen once. This CDR3 contains 13 residues. V was trimmed by 6 bases and J by 2 bases, leaving 8 bases between them. The V gene is TRBV12-3 or TRBV12-4, the J gene TRBJ1-3, with D maybe TRBD1 (6 bases). The sequence derives from a woman in her forties with acute COVID-19. Input material: PBMCs or T cells enriched from blood (not recorded which). Here the CDR3 DNA reads TGTGCCAGCAGCGCAGGGGCTGGAAACACCATATATTTT. The encoded protein is CASSAGAGNTIYF.